This TCR beta chain was found in a study of blood T cell repertoires in COVID-19. Study as a whole: Donors in the United States, Italy and Spain gave samples during acute or convalescent COVID-19. The cDNA or gDNA used as material had been derived from T cells, B-cell-depleted T cells, or PBMCs.

Enrollees, about 18 to 89 years old, lived in about two dozen US areas. Which cohort a participant joined came from the clinical history participants gave. CDR1 is SGDLS and CDR2 is YYNGEE in the germline V gene. Trimming removed 4 bases from V and 8 bases from J; junction bases left unmatched: 8. The CDR3 spans 14 residues. Profiling relied on immunoSEQ multiplex PCR, and the TCRdb table lists in-frame clones only, not all of them. The table shows around 170,000 clones, with approximately 80% occurring only once. This sequence originates from a man aged 55 to 69 who had been exposed to COVID-19. The sequenced sample was PBMCs or T cells enriched from blood (not recorded which). The genes are TRBV9 and TRBJ1-4; 7 bases fit TRBD1. In DNA, the CDR3 is TGTGCCAGCAGCCCAGGACAGGCTATGGAAAAACTGTTTTTT. Amino acids: CASSPGQAMEKLFF. Full variable domain (rest looked up from reference TRBV9 and TRBJ1-4): DSGVTQTPKHLITATGQRVTLRCSPRSGDLSVYWYQQSLDQGLQFLIQYYNGEERAKGNILERFSAQQFPDLHSELNLSSLELGDSALYFCASSPGQAMEKLFFGSGTQLSVL.